This T cell receptor beta chain was identified during a study of early T cells in non-severe SARS-CoV-2 infection. This clonotype has more than one count but fewer than ten. CDR3 length equals 14 residues. Trimming stripped 0 bases from V and 3 bases from J, with 8 bases between. Germline CDR1 reads SGHRS; CDR2 reads YFSETQ. TCRdb re-called the 5' RACE reads with MiXCR, one entry per CDR3 protein. This table has approximately 69,000 distinct CDR3 sequences, 10% to 15% appearing once. The TCR comes from an adult who was a healthcare worker with PCR-confirmed SARS-CoV-2 infection or an uninfected control (not recorded which). The chain recombines TRBV5-1 with TRBJ2-3; D is ambiguous. Sequencing was done on a sample of whole blood. CDR3 in amino acids: CASSLESSTDTQYF. The CDR3 DNA follows: TGCGCCAGCAGCTTGGAGAGCTCGACAGATACGCAGTATTTT.